Listed below are T cell receptor beta chains from one sample, sequenced in a study of cytomegalovirus exposure and HLA in healthy donors. Produced via immunoSEQ multiplex PCR; TCRdb's table is partial and in-frame only. Among more than 90,000 clones listed, 80% to 85% were seen once. The specimen sequenced was PBMCs. These receptors all stem from a man aged 25-40 years in good health and CMV-seropositive. Each CDR3 is given with its conserved first and last residue. D genes are given only for firm matches. Rows give clone size only sometimes, using once, few, many, or a class for an expanded clone.

j_call: TRBJ1-5
v_call: TRBV7-8
clone_size: once
d_call: TRBD1
cdr3_aa: CASSEDRDNQPQHF
cdr3_nt: TGTGCCAGCAGCGAGGACAGGGACAATCAGCCCCAGCATTTT

j_call: TRBJ1-1
v_call: TRBV13
clone_size: many
d_call: TRBD1
cdr3_aa: CASSGTATITMNTEAFF
cdr3_nt: TGTGCCAGCAGTGGGACAGCAACAATTACTATGAACACTGAAGCTTTCTTT

j_call: TRBJ1-6
v_call: TRBV4-1
clone_size: -
d_call: TRBD1
cdr3_aa: CASSQYGTVNSPLHF
cdr3_nt: TGCGCCAGCAGCCAATACGGGACAGTAAATTCACCCCTCCACTTT

j_call: TRBJ2-5
v_call: TRBV15
clone_size: -
d_call: -
cdr3_aa: CATSTGEVAGETQYF
cdr3_nt: TGTGCCACCAGCACAGGCGAGGTAGCAGGGGAGACCCAGTACTTC

j_call: TRBJ1-1
v_call: TRBV30
clone_size: -
d_call: -
cdr3_aa: CAWGDSSLEAFF
cdr3_nt: TGTGCCTGGGGCGACAGCTCACTAGAAGCTTTCTTT

j_call: TRBJ2-2
v_call: TRBV7-9
clone_size: -
d_call: -
cdr3_aa: CASSPSDPNTGELFF
cdr3_nt: TGTGCCAGCAGCCCCAGCGACCCGAACACCGGGGAGCTGTTTTTT

j_call: TRBJ2-1
v_call: TRBV6-5
clone_size: -
d_call: TRBD2
cdr3_aa: CASSPSIAGGNEQFF
cdr3_nt: TGTGCCAGCAGTCCCTCAATAGCGGGGGGGAATGAGCAGTTCTTC

j_call: TRBJ2-5
v_call: TRBV5-1
clone_size: -
d_call: -
cdr3_aa: CASSLARAETQYF
cdr3_nt: TGCGCCAGCAGCTTGGCCAGGGCAGAGACCCAGTACTTC

j_call: TRBJ2-2
v_call: TRBV7-9
clone_size: -
d_call: TRBD1
cdr3_aa: CASSSAPGQGAGELFF
cdr3_nt: TGTGCCAGCAGCTCAGCACCGGGACAGGGGGCCGGGGAGCTGTTTTTT

j_call: TRBJ2-7
v_call: TRBV11-2
clone_size: -
d_call: TRBD1
cdr3_aa: CASSLEFRLGQGHYEQYF
cdr3_nt: TGTGCCAGCAGCTTAGAATTTAGATTGGGACAGGGGCACTACGAGCAGTACTTC

j_call: TRBJ2-3
v_call: TRBV27
clone_size: -
d_call: -
cdr3_aa: CASSLKAGWDTQYF
cdr3_nt: TGTGCCAGCAGTTTAAAGGCGGGGTGGGATACGCAGTATTTT

j_call: TRBJ1-3
v_call: TRBV7-9
clone_size: -
d_call: -
cdr3_aa: CASSLVGPLTGNTIYF
cdr3_nt: TGTGCCAGCAGCTTAGTTGGTCCGCTAACTGGAAACACCATATATTTT

j_call: TRBJ2-3
v_call: TRBV28
clone_size: -
d_call: -
cdr3_aa: CASSLRLQGRAQYF
cdr3_nt: TGTGCCAGCAGTTTAAGGCTGCAGGGGAGAGCGCAGTATTTT

j_call: TRBJ2-2
v_call: TRBV29-1
clone_size: -
d_call: -
cdr3_aa: CSVFRETGELFF
cdr3_nt: TGCAGCGTTTTCAGGGAAACCGGGGAGCTGTTTTTT

j_call: TRBJ1-1
v_call: TRBV25-1
clone_size: -
d_call: -
cdr3_aa: CASSEVNTGNTEAFF
cdr3_nt: TGTGCCAGCAGTGAAGTAAACACAGGGAACACTGAAGCTTTCTTT

j_call: TRBJ2-7
v_call: TRBV7-2
clone_size: -
d_call: -
cdr3_aa: CASSTRQGGAYEQYF
cdr3_nt: TGTGCCAGCAGCACCCGACAGGGAGGCGCCTACGAGCAGTACTTC

j_call: TRBJ2-3
v_call: TRBV20-1
clone_size: -
d_call: -
cdr3_aa: CSATFTDTQYF
cdr3_nt: TGCAGTGCGACTTTCACAGATACGCAGTATTTT

j_call: TRBJ1-2
v_call: TRBV10-2
clone_size: -
d_call: -
cdr3_aa: CASSERRSLAHGYTF
cdr3_nt: TGCGCCAGCAGTGAAAGACGGAGTCTTGCGCATGGCTACACCTTC

j_call: TRBJ2-3
v_call: TRBV30
clone_size: once
d_call: -
cdr3_aa: CAWRGAGEATQYF
cdr3_nt: TGTGCCTGGAGGGGGGCGGGAGAGGCTACGCAGTATTTT

j_call: TRBJ2-5
v_call: TRBV5-1
clone_size: few
d_call: -
cdr3_aa: CASSLGWGRAETQYF
cdr3_nt: TGCGCCAGCAGCTTGGGATGGGGCAGGGCAGAGACCCAGTACTTC

j_call: TRBJ2-3
v_call: TRBV2
clone_size: -
d_call: TRBD2
cdr3_aa: CASSEMNSGGSTDTQYF
cdr3_nt: TGTGCCAGCAGTGAAATGAACTCGGGGGGGAGCACAGATACGCAGTATTTT

j_call: TRBJ1-1
v_call: TRBV6-5
clone_size: few
d_call: TRBD1
cdr3_aa: CASSYELRGSEAFF
cdr3_nt: TGTGCCAGCAGTTACGAACTCAGGGGGTCTGAAGCTTTCTTT

j_call: TRBJ2-5
v_call: TRBV6-6
clone_size: once
d_call: -
cdr3_aa: CASSSQPGETQYF
cdr3_nt: TGTGCCAGCAGTTCACAGCCAGGGGAGACCCAGTACTTC

j_call: TRBJ1-5
v_call: TRBV7-2
clone_size: -
d_call: -
cdr3_aa: CASSLVANQPQHF
cdr3_nt: TGTGCCAGCAGCTTGGTCGCGAATCAGCCCCAGCATTTT

j_call: TRBJ1-6
v_call: TRBV2
clone_size: -
d_call: TRBD1
cdr3_aa: CASRDGTVVRPLHF
cdr3_nt: TGTGCCAGCAGAGACGGGACAGTCGTTCGTCCCCTCCACTTT

j_call: TRBJ2-2
v_call: TRBV10-3
clone_size: -
d_call: -
cdr3_aa: CAAGLNTGELFF
cdr3_nt: TGTGCAGCAGGGTTAAACACCGGGGAGCTGTTTTTT

j_call: TRBJ1-1
v_call: TRBV5-1
clone_size: -
d_call: TRBD1
cdr3_aa: CASSVQGADTEAFF
cdr3_nt: TGCGCCAGCAGCGTCCAGGGGGCGGACACTGAAGCTTTCTTT

j_call: TRBJ1-2
v_call: TRBV5-4
clone_size: -
d_call: TRBD1
cdr3_aa: CASSNRTGIYGYTF
cdr3_nt: TGTGCCAGCAGCAATAGGACAGGGATCTATGGCTACACCTTC

j_call: TRBJ1-1
v_call: TRBV28
clone_size: -
d_call: -
cdr3_aa: CASSPAFWRNTEAFF
cdr3_nt: TGTGCCAGCAGTCCGGCGTTTTGGAGGAACACTGAAGCTTTCTTT

j_call: TRBJ1-1
v_call: TRBV4-1
clone_size: -
d_call: -
cdr3_aa: CASSQGQGTEAFF
cdr3_nt: TGCGCCAGCAGCCAAGGCCAGGGCACTGAAGCTTTCTTT

j_call: TRBJ1-2
v_call: TRBV18
clone_size: -
d_call: -
cdr3_aa: CASSPPANYGYTF
cdr3_nt: TGTGCCAGCTCACCACCAGCGAACTATGGCTACACCTTC

j_call: TRBJ1-1
v_call: TRBV30
clone_size: -
d_call: -
cdr3_aa: CAWSVRQGSTEAFF
cdr3_nt: TGTGCCTGGAGTGTACGTCAGGGGAGCACTGAAGCTTTCTTT

j_call: TRBJ1-1
v_call: TRBV7-8
clone_size: once
d_call: TRBD1
cdr3_aa: CASSLRTGGDLGTEAFF
cdr3_nt: TGTGCCAGCAGCTTACGGACAGGGGGGGACCTTGGCACTGAAGCTTTCTTT

j_call: TRBJ1-1
v_call: TRBV7-6
clone_size: -
d_call: TRBD1
cdr3_aa: CASSLANGQAFDTEAFF
cdr3_nt: TGTGCCAGCAGCTTAGCAAACGGACAGGCTTTCGACACTGAAGCTTTCTTT

j_call: TRBJ2-1
v_call: TRBV7-3
clone_size: few
d_call: TRBD2
cdr3_aa: CASSLGSGGLYNEQFF
cdr3_nt: TGTGCCAGCAGCTTAGGTAGCGGGGGGCTTTACAATGAGCAGTTCTTC

j_call: TRBJ2-7
v_call: TRBV19
clone_size: -
d_call: -
cdr3_aa: CASSRVIVEQYF
cdr3_nt: TGTGCCAGTAGTAGAGTCATCGTCGAGCAGTACTTC

j_call: TRBJ1-1
v_call: TRBV6-5
clone_size: -
d_call: -
cdr3_aa: CASSSGPFRDTEAFF
cdr3_nt: TGTGCCAGCAGTTCGGGCCCCTTCAGGGACACTGAAGCTTTCTTT

j_call: TRBJ2-2
v_call: TRBV5-1
clone_size: -
d_call: -
cdr3_aa: CASSPRVGTGELFF
cdr3_nt: TGCGCCAGCAGCCCGCGGGTGGGCACCGGGGAGCTGTTTTTT

j_call: TRBJ1-1
v_call: TRBV2
clone_size: -
d_call: -
cdr3_aa: CASSVDGGSTEAFF
cdr3_nt: TGTGCCAGCAGTGTAGACGGGGGTAGCACTGAAGCTTTCTTT

j_call: TRBJ1-6
v_call: TRBV29-1
clone_size: -
d_call: -
cdr3_aa: CSVVGGSGSPLHF
cdr3_nt: TGCAGCGTTGTGGGGGGGTCGGGGTCACCCCTCCACTTT

j_call: TRBJ1-3
v_call: TRBV2
clone_size: -
d_call: -
cdr3_aa: CASSVGAFGNTIYF
cdr3_nt: TGTGCCAGCAGTGTTGGAGCATTCGGGAACACCATATATTTT

j_call: TRBJ1-1
v_call: TRBV7-2
clone_size: -
d_call: -
cdr3_aa: CASTRRLNTEAFF
cdr3_nt: TGTGCCTCTACACGGAGGTTGAACACTGAAGCTTTCTTT

j_call: TRBJ1-2
v_call: TRBV5-7
clone_size: -
d_call: TRBD1
cdr3_aa: CASTDRASGSYGYTF
cdr3_nt: TGTGCCAGCACCGACAGGGCCTCAGGGAGCTATGGCTACACCTTC

j_call: TRBJ2-1
v_call: TRBV5-4
clone_size: -
d_call: -
cdr3_aa: CASSSPRDFYNEQFF
cdr3_nt: TGTGCCAGCAGCTCACCCCGGGACTTCTACAATGAGCAGTTCTTC

j_call: TRBJ1-1
v_call: TRBV5-1
clone_size: -
d_call: -
cdr3_aa: CASSLGGAGEAFF
cdr3_nt: TGCGCCAGCAGCTTGGGAGGGGCGGGAGAAGCTTTCTTT

j_call: TRBJ1-1
v_call: TRBV6-4
clone_size: -
d_call: TRBD1
cdr3_aa: CASSDRQGWRNTEAFF
cdr3_nt: TGTGCCAGCAGTGACAGACAGGGGTGGAGGAACACTGAAGCTTTCTTT

j_call: TRBJ1-5
v_call: TRBV15
clone_size: -
d_call: -
cdr3_aa: CATSRARGPYQPQHF
cdr3_nt: TGTGCCACCAGCAGGGCTAGGGGTCCCTATCAGCCCCAGCATTTT

j_call: TRBJ1-6
v_call: TRBV4-1
clone_size: few
d_call: -
cdr3_aa: CASSFNRVNNSPLHF
cdr3_nt: TGCGCCAGCAGCTTCAACAGGGTGAACAATTCACCCCTCCACTTT

j_call: TRBJ2-6
v_call: TRBV5-5
clone_size: -
d_call: -
cdr3_aa: CASSLAQGSGANVLTF
cdr3_nt: TGTGCCAGCAGCTTGGCCCAGGGTTCTGGGGCCAACGTCCTGACTTTC

j_call: TRBJ1-5
v_call: TRBV18
clone_size: -
d_call: -
cdr3_aa: CASSPEESWRDQPQHF
cdr3_nt: TGTGCCAGCTCACCAGAAGAGTCCTGGCGGGATCAGCCCCAGCATTTT

j_call: TRBJ1-2
v_call: TRBV5-1
clone_size: -
d_call: -
cdr3_aa: CASSLVFQARGYYGYTF
cdr3_nt: TGCGCCAGCAGCTTGGTATTTCAGGCCCGAGGGTACTATGGCTACACCTTC

j_call: TRBJ2-7
v_call: TRBV5-5
clone_size: -
d_call: -
cdr3_aa: CASSLVAANYEQYF
cdr3_nt: TGTGCCAGCAGCTTGGTAGCGGCTAACTACGAGCAGTACTTC

j_call: TRBJ2-3
v_call: TRBV10-3
clone_size: once
d_call: TRBD2
cdr3_aa: CAISSGTSGSGADTQYF
cdr3_nt: TGTGCCATCAGTTCCGGGACTAGCGGGAGTGGCGCAGATACGCAGTATTTT

j_call: TRBJ1-5
v_call: TRBV21-1
clone_size: -
d_call: -
cdr3_aa: CASSKLGILGVGQPQHF
cdr3_nt: TGTGCCAGCAGCAAACTAGGAATCCTAGGGGTAGGTCAGCCCCAGCATTTT

j_call: TRBJ2-2
v_call: TRBV5-4
clone_size: -
d_call: TRBD1
cdr3_aa: CASSFRTGGPGELFF
cdr3_nt: TGTGCCAGCAGCTTTAGGACAGGGGGCCCCGGGGAGCTGTTTTTT

j_call: TRBJ1-1
v_call: TRBV6-6
clone_size: -
d_call: -
cdr3_aa: CASSPLGSGENTEAFF
cdr3_nt: TGTGCCAGCAGTCCCCTCGGGTCGGGGGAGAACACTGAAGCTTTCTTT

j_call: TRBJ1-3
v_call: TRBV6-6
clone_size: -
d_call: -
cdr3_aa: CASSYSNSGNTIYF
cdr3_nt: TGTGCCAGCAGTTACTCCAACTCTGGAAACACCATATATTTT